The 18 T cell receptor beta chains listed next were all sequenced from one sample in a study of OX40 agonist ivuxolimab in advanced cancers. Method: immunoSEQ multiplex PCR; TCRdb's copy keeps in-frame clones and lacks some. The sample shows tens of thousands of clones, about nine tenths of them seen only once. This material consisted of CD4+ or CD8+ T cells sorted from blood, taken in a trial of the OX40 agonist ivuxolimab. The receptors were sampled from an adult with an advanced solid tumor such as melanoma, head and neck, liver or kidney cancer.

This clone appeared once. The chain combines TRBV13 with TRBJ1-2, with 7 nucleotides matching TRBD1. This CDR3 comprises 17 residues. With V trimmed by 2 bases and J by 0 bases, 9 bases remained unmatched. Germline CDR1 and CDR2: PRHDT and FYEKMQ (reference sequence). CDR3 bases: TGTGCCAGCAGCTTACAATTTACAGGGGCAGCTAACTATGGCTACACCTTC. It is translated as CASSLQFTGAANYGYTF.

V gene TRBV9 combines with J gene TRBJ2-3; possibly TRBD1 or TRBD2 for D (5 bases each). The V end lost 4 bases, the J end lost 12 bases, and 15 bases lay between the germline ends. The V gene's germline CDR1 is SGDLS and CDR2 YYNGEE. This CDR3 is 12 amino acids long. In nucleotides, the CDR3 is TGTGCCAGCAGCCTCTCTGGGGACGCACAGTATTTT. Its protein is CASSLSGDAQYF.

V is TRBV7-6 and J is TRBJ2-7; D is unresolved. From germline, CDR1 is SGHVS and CDR2 FNYEAQ. This CDR3 has 15 residues. The germline V and J ends were trimmed by 5 bases and 0 bases, with 14 bases remaining between them. As DNA, the CDR3 is TGTGCCAGCAGCGATATTTCGTCCGGCTCCTACGAGCAGTACTTC. It yields the protein CASSDISSGSYEQYF.

The rearrangement links TRBV11-2 to TRBJ1-4, with 8 bases aligning to TRBD1. Germline V gene data show CDR1 as SGHAT and CDR2 as FQNNGV. This CDR3 is built from 14 residues. V dropped 5 bases and J dropped 8; count of bases not matched to a gene: 7. CDR3 bases: TGTGCCAGCAGCCAGACAGGGGAATGGGAAAAACTGTTTTTT. This gives the protein CASSQTGEWEKLFF. The full variable domain, its missing parts supplied by reference TRBV11-2 and TRBJ1-4, is EAGVAQSPRYKIIEKRQSVAFWCNPISGHATLYWYQQILGQGPKLLIQFQNNGVVDDSQLPKDRFSAERLKGVDSTLKIQPAKLEDSAVYLCASSQTGEWEKLFFGSGTQLSVL.

Points on this clone: Distinct nucleotide sequences in the sample also encode this CDR3. The chain carries TRBV11-2 and TRBJ2-5; possible D gene TRBD2, 6 bases. CDR3 length equals 19 residues. In germline, CDR1 is SGHAT, CDR2 FQNNGV. V lost 1 base, J lost 7 bases, and 28 bases lay in between. CDR3 DNA: TGTGCCAGCAGCTTAGTTTGGGTGCGGGGATCGAGACTAGGTTGGACCCAGTACTTC. Protein sequence: CASSLVWVRGSRLGWTQYF.

This chain uses TRBV7-2 with TRBJ1-4; TRBD1 agrees at 7 bases. With V trimmed by 2 bases and J by 3 bases, 6 bases remained unmatched. The CDR3 has 16 residues. CDR1 and CDR2 from the germline V gene are SGHTA and FQGNSA. CDR3 nucleotides: TGTGCCAGCAGCTTATGGACAGGCCCCCCTAATGAAAAACTGTTTTTT. Translated: CASSLWTGPPNEKLFF.

CDR3 nucleotides: TGTGCCAGCAGTCAGGGGTGGTCGAGCGAAACAGATACGCAGTATTTT. Translating gives CASSQGWSSETDTQYF. This rearrangement joins TRBV2 to TRBJ2-3; D is perhaps TRBD1 (6 bases). The CDR3 loop spans 16 amino acids. CDR1 is SNHLY, CDR2 FYNNEI, per germline. The V and J ends lost 5 bases and 3 bases respectively, with 18 bases between them.

The rearrangement joins TRBV5-8 to TRBJ2-1; 8 bases map to TRBD1. Losses at the gene ends were 3 bases for V and 8 bases for J; bases not matched to a gene: 13. The CDR3 loop spans 16 amino acids. CDR1 and CDR2 from the germline V gene are SGHTS and YDEGEE. The CDR3 DNA follows: TGTGCCAGCAGCTCCTCCGACAGGGGAAGTTGGGATGAGCAGTTCTTC. Protein: CASSSSDRGSWDEQFF.

About this clone: An end of the junction does not agree with germline; a read error may underlie this. Other DNA sequences in this specimen translate into the identical CDR3. The rearrangement links TRBV7-9 to TRBJ2-2; the D gene is possibly TRBD2 (7 bases). Germline-derived CDR1 and CDR2 are SEHNR and FQNEAQ (reference sequence). The CDR3 contains 14 residues. The CDR3 loop is CASSPGGVTGELFF. CDR3 DNA: TGTGCCAGCAGCCCGGGGGGCGTCACCGGGGAACTGTTTTTT.

CDR3 bases: TGTGCCAGCAGTGCCCTGGGGACAGGGAACACCGGGGAGCTGTTTTTT. Translation gives CASSALGTGNTGELFF. This chain uses TRBV2 with TRBJ2-2; 8 bases are shared with TRBD1. V shed 4 bases, J shed 1 base, and the junction held 5 bases outside the gene matches. This CDR3 comprises 16 residues. Germline V gene sequence: CDR1 SNHLY, CDR2 FYNNEI.

The chain joins TRBV18 to TRBJ2-5; D possibly corresponds to TRBD1 (5 bases). The better agreement between TRBJ2-7 and the DNA end casts doubt on the J call. CDR1 KGHSH and CDR2 LQKENI come from the germline V gene. This CDR3 region has 16 residues. The CDR3, as DNA: TGTGCCAGCTCACCCAGGGAAGGCCTCGGCTACTACGAGCAGTACTTC. The encoded protein is CASSPREGLGYYEQYF.

The chain has TRBV7-6 and TRBJ2-5; no reliable D call. Per the germline V gene, CDR1 is SGHVS and CDR2 is FNYEAQ. The ends were cut back, 5 bases at V and 5 bases at J, with 18 bases in the middle. CDR3 length: 15 residues. The CDR3 bases are TGTGCCAGCAGCCCTACCTTTTTGTTTTCGGAGACCCAGTACTTC. This sequence encodes CASSPTFLFSETQYF.

V gene TRBV29-1 combines with J gene TRBJ2-3; unclear D gene. The CDR3 loop spans 10 amino acids. Between the trimmed V and J ends, which lost 2 bases and 3 bases, there was a span of 0 bases. The V gene's germline CDR1 is SQVTM and CDR2 ANQGSEA. CDR3 DNA: TGCAGCGTTGAAACAGATACGCAGTATTTT. Translated: CSVETDTQYF.

The J gene is TRBJ1-1, the V gene TRBV2, with D uncertain. This CDR3 is 13 amino acids long. Trimming pared 6 bases from V and 1 base from J, leaving 9 bases between. Germline V CDR1 and CDR2: SNHLY, FYNNEI. The CDR3 protein is CASRGRKNTEAFF. The DNA for the CDR3 is TGTGCCAGCAGGGGCAGAAAGAACACTGAAGCTTTCTTT.

Here the CDR3 reads CASSLGWASGGADPRETQYF. DNA of the CDR3: TGTGCCAGCAGTTTAGGTTGGGCTAGCGGGGGGGCCGACCCCCGAGAGACCCAGTACTTC. This chain joins TRBV28 and TRBJ2-5, with TRBD2 matching 12 bases. Germline V gives CDR1 MDHEN, CDR2 SYDVKM. Trimming at V came to 2 bases and at J to 4 bases, leaving 17 bases not matched to a gene. This CDR3 has 20 amino acids. The entire variable domain, with the rest obtained from reference TRBV28 and TRBJ2-5, is as follows: DVKVTQSSRYLVKRTGEKVFLECVQDMDHENMFWYRQDPGLGLRLIYFSYDVKMKEKGDIPEGYSVSREKKERFSLILESASTNQTSMYLCASSLGWASGGADPRETQYFGPGTRLLVL.

V usage is TRBV18 and J usage is TRBJ2-3; D is unclear. Germline loops: CDR1 KGHSH, CDR2 LQKENI. This CDR3 has 13 residues. Trimming shortened V by 6 bases and J by 2 bases, and 9 bases separated the two germline ends. CDR3 protein: CASSPPFTDTQYF. CDR3 nucleotides: TGTGCCAGCTCTCCGCCGTTCACAGATACGCAGTATTTT.

V gene TRBV10-1 combines with J gene TRBJ2-5, with D unresolved. The J call may be wrong; the DNA end is better matched by TRBJ2-7. This CDR3 has 14 amino acids. Germline CDR1 reads WNHNN; CDR2 reads SYGVQD (reference sequence). As DNA, the CDR3 is TGCGCCAGCAGTGAGTCATCCCGTCCCTACGAGCAGTACTTC. This codes for CASSESSRPYEQYF.

V is TRBV19 and J is TRBJ1-1; D is uncertain. The germline V and J ends were trimmed by 5 bases and 0 bases, with 7 bases remaining between them. The CDR3 extends over 13 amino acids. Germline CDR1 and CDR2: LNHDA and SQIVND (reference sequence). The CDR3 DNA sequence: TGTGCCAGTAGTCTAGGTATGAACACTGAAGCTTTCTTT. As protein: CASSLGMNTEAFF.